Shown below are 11 T cell receptor beta chains from a single sample sequenced in a study of blood T cells in healthy people across ages. A second PCR, run for roughly 7 to 11 cycles, used a sample-barcoded 5' primer plus a J-beta primer mix. TCRdb recomputed calls from the 5' RACE reads with MiXCR, one row per CDR3 protein. Here the sample spans about 810,000 distinct CDR3 sequences, 35% to 40% being singletons. Material for sequencing was blood. The receptors originated from a young man in good health.

This chain connects TRBV5-1 to TRBJ1-2, with D perhaps TRBD1 (6 bases). From germline, CDR1 is SGHRS and CDR2 YFSETQ. This CDR3 contains 16 residues. Trimming took 6 bases from V and 0 from J, leaving 18 bases between them. For the CDR3, the DNA is TGCGCCAGCAACTACGACCGGGACACTGCTAACTATGGCTACACCTTC. Protein sequence: CASNYDRDTANYGYTF.

This clonotype was seen repeatedly, ten times or more. The V and J genes are TRBV29-1 and TRBJ1-4, with 9 bases matching TRBD1. This CDR3 is 15 amino acids long. V lost 6 bases to trimming and J lost 7 bases; unmatched junction nucleotides: 12. CDR1 and CDR2 (germline): SQVTM, ANQGSEA. The CDR3: CSVANMDRGFEKLFF. CDR3 bases: TGCAGCGTCGCAAACATGGACAGGGGTTTTGAAAAACTGTTTTTT. The whole variable domain, remainder taken from reference TRBV29-1 and TRBJ1-4, is SAVISQKPSRDICQRGTSLTIQCQVDSQVTMMFWYRQQPGQSLTLIATANQGSEATYESGFVIDKFPISRPNLTFSTLTVSNMSPEDSSIYLCSVANMDRGFEKLFFGSGTQLSVL.

The chain links TRBV10-3 to TRBJ1-5; D possibly corresponds to TRBD1 (6 bases). This CDR3 is 16 amino acids long. Germline assignment: CDR1 ENHRY and CDR2 SYGVKD. V gave up 0 bases and J gave up 3 bases, with 12 bases separating them. CDR3 DNA sequence: TGTGCCATCAGTGAGTCGGCAGGGGCGAACAATCAGCCCCAGCATTTT. It encodes CAISESAGANNQPQHF.

V usage is TRBV4-3 and J usage is TRBJ1-5; D possibly corresponds to TRBD1 (5 bases). The germline V gene encodes CDR1 LGHNA and CDR2 YSLEER. V shed 0 bases and J shed 6 bases, with 12 bases lying between them. The length of the CDR3 is 15 residues. DNA of the CDR3: TGCGCCAGCAGCCAAGATACGCAGGGCGCTCAGCCCCAGCATTTT. As protein: CASSQDTQGAQPQHF.

V is TRBV29-1 and J is TRBJ1-2; a weak D match, TRBD1 (5 bases). Germline V gene data show CDR1 as SQVTM and CDR2 as ANQGSEA. The germline V and J ends were trimmed by 0 bases and 5 bases, with 7 bases remaining between them. This CDR3 spans 12 amino acids. The CDR3 region has the DNA TGCAGCGTTGAAGACCGACAGTATGGCTACACCTTC. This codes for CSVEDRQYGYTF.

This clonotype has a count of ten or more. The genes are TRBV20-1 and TRBJ2-3; D not resolved. Per the germline V gene, CDR1 is DFQATT and CDR2 is SNEGSKA (reference sequence). CDR3 length equals 14 residues. V lost 5 bases and J 2 bases, leaving 14 bases between the germline ends. This chain's CDR3 is CSAPGRFATDTQYF. CDR3 nucleotides: TGCAGTGCTCCAGGACGCTTTGCCACAGATACGCAGTATTTT.

The DNA of the CDR3 is TGTGCCAGCAGTTTAGGGCAGGGGAGCCCAGATACGCAGTATTTT. Translated, it gives CASSLGQGSPDTQYF. The rearrangement uses TRBV12-3 or TRBV12-4 and TRBJ2-3; possible D gene TRBD1, 6 bases. The CDR3 length is 15 residues. V was cut by 1 base and J by 4 bases, with 12 bases left in between.

This clonotype was seen ten or more times. The chain combines TRBV6-2 or TRBV6-3 with TRBJ2-3; 12 bases match TRBD2. J lost 6 bases, V lost 5 bases, and 9 bases had no gene match. The CDR3 is made up of 16 amino acids. Germline CDR1 is MNHEY and CDR2 is SVGEGT. Here the CDR3 reads CASSHTGLAGTDTQYF. CDR3 sequence (DNA): TGTGCCAGCAGTCACACAGGACTAGCGGGGACGGATACGCAGTATTTT.

V and J are TRBV2 and TRBJ1-5; D is uncertain. Germline V gives CDR1 SNHLY, CDR2 FYNNEI. Trimming shortened V by 5 bases and J by 3 bases, and 23 bases separated the two germline ends. The CDR3 extends over 18 amino acids. CDR3 loop: CASSTEIHDSSYNQPQHF. The CDR3 DNA is TGTGCCAGCAGTACGGAAATACACGATTCGAGCTACAATCAGCCCCAGCATTTT.

This chain links TRBV7-9 with TRBJ1-1; 7 bases fit TRBD1. Per the germline V gene, CDR1 is SEHNR and CDR2 is FQNEAQ (reference sequence). V shed 5 bases, J shed 5 bases, and the junction held 11 bases outside the gene matches. The CDR3 extends over 15 amino acids. The CDR3 DNA reads as TGTGCCAGCAGCCCACAGACAGGGAAGGGAACTGAAGCTTTCTTT. Its translation is CASSPQTGKGTEAFF.

Turning to this clonotype: A junction end diverges from the germline sequence, so it may reflect a read error. The J gene is TRBJ1-2, the V gene TRBV7-9; D unclear. From germline, CDR1 is SEHNR and CDR2 FQNEAQ (reference sequence). CDR3 length equals 16 residues. DNA for the CDR3: TGTGCCAGCAGCTTAGCATCAGGTCTTTCTAGCTATGGTTACACCTTC. This translates into CASSLASGLSSYGYTF.